This T cell receptor (beta chain) was found in a study of blood T cells in healthy people across ages. General study points: Significant beta diversity loss was already apparent by age roughly 43, declining roughly linearly.

With 5 bases clipped from V and 1 base from J, the junction kept 7 bases outside the gene matches. Germline V gene lookup returns CDR1 SGHTA and CDR2 FQGNSA. The CDR3 length is 17 residues. A second PCR of 7 to 11 cycles used a sample-barcoded 5' primer and a J-beta primer mix. Tagging of each cDNA molecule was performed by a template-switch adaptor with 12 random nucleotides. Using its own MiXCR run on the 5' RACE reads, TCRdb lists one record per CDR3 protein. This table holds roughly 500,000 distinct CDR3 sequences, about 25% found once. This clonotype was recorded at least ten times. The antigen is undetermined.

The specimen was blood. The rearrangement links TRBV7-2 to TRBJ2-5; 13 nucleotides line up with TRBD2. This TCR was sampled from a woman aged 70-85 years in good health. The CDR3 DNA reads as TGTGCCAGCAGCCCAGGGAGACTAGCGGGGGGCCAAGAGACCCAGTACTTC. It encodes CASSPGRLAGGQETQYF.